This TCR beta chain was documented in a study of T-cell reconstitution after alpha-beta-depleted transplantation in children. Preparing the TCRbeta library involved the use of unique molecular identifiers. TCRdb re-analysed the PCR reads in MiXCR, keeping a single row per CDR3 protein. Here the sample spans 250,000 to 300,000 distinct CDR3 sequences, about 7.3% being singletons. With regard to this clonotype: As yet, its antigen is unknown.

General study findings and limits: Some patients' high day-60 TCRbeta diversity was attributed to recipient cells surviving conditioning. By about two months after transplant, alpha-beta T cells reportedly arose from several hundred graft clones that had expanded. Hyperexpanded clones declined; after one year, newly produced T cells mostly supplied diversity.

The sequence came from a female patient aged 2 to 10 who had a stem cell transplant for Fanconi anemia, so the T cells may come from the graft donor. Sequencing used peripheral blood, obtained 360 days after TCRalphabeta/CD19-depleted stem cell transplant.

The CDR3 spells CASSPTRLGPAQKLFF. Here the CDR3 DNA reads TGTGCCAGCAGCCCCACTAGGTTGGGCCCCGCGCAGAAACTGTTTTTT. The chain has TRBV4-2 and TRBJ1-4; D remains ambiguous. CDR1 is LGHNA and CDR2 is YNFKEQ in the germline V gene. The V and J ends lost 4 bases and 11 bases respectively, with 23 bases between them. This CDR3 has 16 residues.